The clone carrying this T cell receptor (beta chain) was counted a few times. Looked up from germline, CDR1 is DFQATT and CDR2 is SNEGSKA (reference sequence). This CDR3 contains 16 residues. With V trimmed by 0 bases and J by 0 bases, 5 bases remained unmatched. The entry originates in a study of T cells in Graves' hyperthyroidism and ophthalmopathy. Regions amplified from RNA transcripts were the TCR beta CDR3 regions. HTBI primers were the set used in a first-round RT-PCR of the TCR CDR3. TCRdb reanalysed the multiplex PCR reads using MiXCR and keeps one entry per CDR3 protein. The top ten clones hold less than 65% of a sample with under 400,000 distinct CDR3 sequences, around a fifth of them seen once.

Sequences were obtained from blood. This receptor was obtained from a woman in her forties or fifties with Graves' hyperthyroidism. The V gene is TRBV20-1, the J gene TRBJ1-5; 7 nucleotides line up with TRBD1. CDR3 nucleotide sequence: TGCAGTGCTAGAGACCCCGGACAGGCTAGCAATCAGCCCCAGCATTTT. It yields the protein CSARDPGQASNQPQHF.